This TCR beta chain was identified in a study of cytomegalovirus exposure and HLA in healthy donors. Here immunoSEQ multiplex PCR was the method, and the copy in TCRdb shows in-frame clones only, minus some. The data show roughly 59,000 clones, about 92% seen once. This clone has only one observation. Its specificity is unknown. Study outcomes and limitations: While the bulk of TCR sequences proved rare, some public TCRs turned up in many donors. A classifier reportedly called cytomegalovirus status with high sensitivity and specificity. In vitro work confirmed that a few CMV-associated chains recognize CMV antigens.

The CDR3 extends over 15 amino acids. The V gene's germline CDR1 is MNHEY and CDR2 SVGAGI. The V and J ends lost 0 bases and 6 bases respectively, with 15 bases between them. From the roughly 110-subject validation cohort, which was separate from the roughly 680-subject first cohort, the donors were drawn. The clonotype comes from a man aged 18 to 30 in good health and CMV-seropositive. The genes are TRBV6-5 and TRBJ2-7, with D perhaps matching TRBD1 (5 bases). Sequenced material: PBMCs. The CDR3 reads CASSYSTTGFGEQYF. CDR3 nucleotide sequence: TGTGCCAGCAGTTACTCGACCACAGGATTCGGCGAGCAGTACTTC.